Here is one TCR beta chain with its context. The sample holds other DNA sequences that translate to the same CDR3. Per the original methods: Amplification of reference gene primers provided the estimated nucleated cell counts. The protocol was immunoSEQ multiplex PCR, while the TCRdb copy is restricted to in-frame clones and leaves out a portion. V and J calls and clone size are copied from that table; D and trimming were computed from the DNA. This repertoire shows more than 300,000 clones, about 87% found once; its top ten account for about 10%. This sample is drawn from a study of blood T cell repertoires in COVID-19. Whole-study context: Italy, Spain and the United States were the sources of the convalescent and acute COVID-19 samples.

V was shortened by 4 bases and J by 0 bases, with 10 bases between the two germline ends. The CDR3 contains 14 residues. Looked up from germline, CDR1 is SGHRS and CDR2 is YFSETQ. The source of this sequence is a woman in her twenties or thirties with COVID-19, enrolled during active disease. V is TRBV5-1 and J is TRBJ1-1; maybe TRBD1 (5 bases). The sequencing sample was made of peripheral blood. The CDR3 here is CASSPTVMNTEAFF. The CDR3 nucleotides read TGCGCCAGCAGCCCGACAGTTATGAACACTGAAGCTTTCTTT.